The 12 T cell receptor beta chains below come from one sample, sequenced in a study of beta chain features in type 1 diabetes. Study findings and constraints: The study found moderately but significantly shorter TCRB CDR3s in all four CD4+ subsets of Type 1 diabetes patients.

cDNA synthesis used the whole RNA isolate, giving expressed TCRB sequences. Assay used: immunoSEQ multiplex PCR; TCRdb lists only in-frame clones, some missing. This sample has hundreds of thousands of clones, with roughly 13% found just once. Antigens for these TCRs are unknown. Sequenced input: naive CD4+ T cells from blood. These TCRs come from a man aged 18 to 29 with type 1 diabetes.

V is TRBV2 and J is TRBJ2-5; D call uncertain. V was clipped by 7 bases and J by 5 bases, with 8 bases between them. The CDR3 has 11 amino acids. CDR1 is SNHLY and CDR2 is FYNNEI in the germline V gene. Here the CDR3 reads CASTYVETQYF. The CDR3, as DNA: TGTGCCAGCACATACGTCGAGACCCAGTACTTC.

The chain combines TRBV19 with TRBJ2-2, with 9 bases aligning to TRBD1. Germline lookup yields CDR1 LNHDA and CDR2 SQIVND (reference sequence). The CDR3 has 16 amino acids. The junction had 10 bases not matched to a gene; V was cut back by 6 bases and J by 5 bases. The CDR3 DNA is TGTGCCAGTAGCCTCGGGACAGGGAGAAGGACCGGGGAGCTGTTTTTT. Amino acid sequence: CASSLGTGRRTGELFF.

This clone was found a few times. As DNA, the CDR3 is TGTGCCAGCAGTTACTTCCTAGGGGAGGGGCGGACTGAAGCTTTCTTT. This translates into CASSYFLGEGRTEAFF. The chain is built from TRBV6-5 and TRBJ1-1; the D gene is possibly TRBD1 (5 bases). The CDR3 runs to 16 residues. Trimming took off 1 base at V and 5 bases at J, with 17 bases between the two ends. In germline, CDR1 is MNHEY, CDR2 SVGAGI.

The chain recombines TRBV7-8 with TRBJ2-2; maybe TRBD2 (6 bases). The CDR3 length is 15 residues. In germline, CDR1 is SGHVS, CDR2 FQNEAQ. Trimming took off 8 bases at V and 4 bases at J, with 17 bases between the two ends. The CDR3 protein is CASYRGTAFTGELFF. CDR3 nucleotides: TGTGCCAGCTACCGGGGGACGGCTTTCACCGGGGAGCTGTTTTTT.

V and J are TRBV28 and TRBJ1-5, with D hard to call. The V end was cut by 8 bases, the J end by 4 bases, with 9 bases between. The length of the CDR3 is 12 residues. Germline V CDR1 and CDR2: MDHEN, SYDVKM. Here the CDR3 reads CASLGPNQPQHF. The DNA of the CDR3 is TGTGCCAGCCTCGGGCCGAATCAGCCCCAGCATTTT.

The chain carries TRBV18 and TRBJ1-1; 11 bases map to TRBD1. Germline V CDR1 and CDR2: KGHSH, LQKENI. Unmatched junction bases numbered 16, after V lost 6 bases and J lost 4 bases. CDR3 size: 18 residues. CDR3 DNA sequence: TGTGCCAGCTCTCCTCCGCTCGGACAGGGGGCTTGGGGCACTGAAGCTTTCTTT. This translates into CASSPPLGQGAWGTEAFF.

The sample holds a few counts of this clone. The gene calls are TRBV9 and TRBJ2-1, with D maybe TRBD2 (5 bases). The CDR3 contains 15 residues. Germline values: CDR1 SGDLS, CDR2 YYNGEE. V dropped 0 bases and J dropped 6 bases, with 13 bases sitting between them. The CDR3 DNA reads TGTGCCAGCAGCGTAGGGACGGAGGTGGGCAATGAGCAGTTCTTC. Translated, it gives CASSVGTEVGNEQFF.

The V gene is TRBV15, the J gene TRBJ1-3; D ambiguous. The CDR3 totals 13 residues. Trimming stripped 1 base from V and 4 bases from J, with 5 bases between. Germline V gene lookup returns CDR1 LNHNV and CDR2 YYDKDF (reference sequence). CDR3 bases: TGTGCCACCAGCAGAGGGACGGGAAACACCATATATTTT. It encodes CATSRGTGNTIYF.

This clone was recorded only once. The V gene is TRBV25-1, the J gene TRBJ2-2; possibly TRBD2 for D (5 bases). The V end lost 1 base, the J end lost 8 bases, and 14 bases lay between the germline ends. CDR3 length: 15 residues. Germline V gene lookup returns CDR1 MGHDK and CDR2 SYGVNS. The CDR3 DNA reads as TGTGCCAGCAGTGAATTGGGTCCGCGGGCGGGGGAGCTGTTTTTT. It translates to CASSELGPRAGELFF.

This clone came up a few times. J is TRBJ2-1 and V is TRBV5-1; D is uncertain. The V and J ends lost 4 bases and 0 bases respectively, with 14 bases between them. Germline CDR1 reads SGHRS; CDR2 reads YFSETQ. The CDR3 extends over 16 amino acids. The CDR3 sequence: CASSPYSQSSYNEQFF. CDR3 bases: TGCGCCAGCAGCCCCTACTCGCAGAGCTCCTACAATGAGCAGTTCTTC.

The CDR3 sequence: CASSEAAYGYTF. The CDR3 DNA reads TGTGCCAGCAGTGAAGCGGCCTATGGCTACACCTTC. The V and J genes are TRBV25-1 and TRBJ1-2; D gene uncertain. Germline V gives CDR1 MGHDK, CDR2 SYGVNS. There are 12 residues in the CDR3. Trimming removed 2 bases at V and 4 bases at J, with 5 bases between.

In its sample, this clone was seen a few times. V usage is TRBV29-1 and J usage is TRBJ2-1; D is possibly TRBD1 (7 bases). V was clipped by 2 bases and J by 2 bases, with 28 bases between them. Germline V gene data show CDR1 as SQVTM and CDR2 as ANQGSEA. CDR3 length: 20 amino acids. The CDR3 DNA reads TGCAGCGTTGAAACGAGGACCGGGACAGCGAGGGGGGAAACCTACAATGAGCAGTTCTTC. As protein: CSVETRTGTARGETYNEQFF.